This TCR beta chain was recorded in a study of T cells after yellow fever vaccination. The study, taken as a whole, reports: The booster saw the reappearance of most primary-vaccination clones (roughly 97% CD4, about 85% CD8). The study found a weaker secondary response that peaked faster, day 5 versus 15.

Conversion of TCR transcripts into cDNA relied on 5'RACE template switching, which added a universal primer site and UMIs. MiXCR, run by TCRdb on the 5' RACE reads, gives a single entry per CDR3 protein. The repertoire includes roughly 500,000 distinct CDR3 sequences, over 15% of them detected once, and roughly 13% sits in the top ten. This clonotype was counted only a few times. Its antigen is undetermined. The V gene's germline CDR1 is SQVTM and CDR2 ANQGSEA. The CDR3 totals 13 residues. The V and J ends lost 7 bases and 2 bases, in that order; junction bases with no gene match: 7. The rearrangement uses TRBV29-1 and TRBJ1-1, with 7 bases lining up with TRBD1. The TCR was taken from a man aged 30-40 years who received the YFV17D yellow fever vaccine. The sequencing used PBMCs, collected 15 days after the yellow fever booster vaccination. The CDR3 DNA sequence: TGCAGCGCCCAGGGGGTCCTCAACACTGAAGCTTTCTTT. Amino acids: CSAQGVLNTEAFF.